This T cell receptor (beta chain) derives from a study of blood T cells in healthy people across ages. PCR was performed a second time for about 7 to 12 cycles using a sample-barcoded 5' primer and a J-beta primer mix. From the 5' RACE reads, TCRdb called clonotypes with MiXCR, one entry per CDR3 protein. This sample has approximately 850,000 distinct CDR3 sequences; roughly 44% occur once, and the top ten carry roughly 18%. V lost 1 base and J lost 3, with 6 bases in between. CDR3 length: 13 residues. The germline CDR1 and CDR2 sequences are LGHNA and YSLEER. On this clonotype itself: A much larger clone lies one base from this, so it may be a read error.

The clonotype was recovered from a man in his 60s in good health. What was sequenced was blood. The chain employs TRBV4-3 and TRBJ1-1, with D possibly being TRBD1 (5 bases). CDR3 nucleotide sequence: TGCGCCAGCAGCCAAGGACAGTACACTGAAGCTTTCTTT. The encoded protein is CASSQGQYTEAFF.